The T cell receptor (beta chain) described here comes from a study of blood T cell repertoires in COVID-19. Across the whole study: PBMCs, B-cell-depleted T cells, or T cells were the source of the cDNA or gDNA that made up the material.

CDR1 and CDR2 (germline): MGHRA, YSYEKL. This CDR3 is built from 13 residues. V was trimmed by 0 bases and J by 3 bases, leaving 5 bases between them. As handled by the study authors: Reference gene primer amplification gave estimated nucleated cell counts. Measured with immunoSEQ multiplex PCR; TCRdb has only the in-frame clones, and not every one. V, J and clone size were drawn from that table, and D and trimming were deduced from the DNA. The sample has about 120,000 clones, more than 80% seen once. The sample holds one count of this clone. Sequencing used peripheral blood. This chain links TRBV4-1 with TRBJ1-2; D perhaps matches TRBD1 (5 bases). This clonotype was sampled from a man between 35 and 55 years old with acute or convalescent COVID-19. Here the CDR3 reads CASSQDRDYGYTF. The DNA of the CDR3 is TGCGCCAGCAGCCAAGACAGGGACTATGGCTACACCTTC.